The clone carrying this T cell receptor beta chain was recorded only once. What it recognizes is unknown. This specimen belongs to a study of graft-versus-host responses after intestinal transplantation. Assay: immunoSEQ multiplex PCR; the TCRdb copy retains only in-frame clones and omits some. The table records 70,000 to 95,000 clones, 85% to 95% of them present only once. Deletions cut 6 bases from V and 0 bases from J, with 9 bases between. The germline V gene encodes CDR1 MNHEY and CDR2 SVGAGI. There are 14 residues in the CDR3. The chain recombines TRBV6-5 with TRBJ1-3; tentatively, D is TRBD1 (5 bases). The clonotype comes from a human donor who was the organ donor for an intestinal transplant. The source was unstimulated CD8+ T cells sorted from spleen or lymph node cells, collected before transplant. The CDR3 here is CASSKGVSGNTIYF. The DNA of the CDR3 is TGTGCCAGCAGCAAAGGGGTCTCTGGAAACACCATATATTTT.